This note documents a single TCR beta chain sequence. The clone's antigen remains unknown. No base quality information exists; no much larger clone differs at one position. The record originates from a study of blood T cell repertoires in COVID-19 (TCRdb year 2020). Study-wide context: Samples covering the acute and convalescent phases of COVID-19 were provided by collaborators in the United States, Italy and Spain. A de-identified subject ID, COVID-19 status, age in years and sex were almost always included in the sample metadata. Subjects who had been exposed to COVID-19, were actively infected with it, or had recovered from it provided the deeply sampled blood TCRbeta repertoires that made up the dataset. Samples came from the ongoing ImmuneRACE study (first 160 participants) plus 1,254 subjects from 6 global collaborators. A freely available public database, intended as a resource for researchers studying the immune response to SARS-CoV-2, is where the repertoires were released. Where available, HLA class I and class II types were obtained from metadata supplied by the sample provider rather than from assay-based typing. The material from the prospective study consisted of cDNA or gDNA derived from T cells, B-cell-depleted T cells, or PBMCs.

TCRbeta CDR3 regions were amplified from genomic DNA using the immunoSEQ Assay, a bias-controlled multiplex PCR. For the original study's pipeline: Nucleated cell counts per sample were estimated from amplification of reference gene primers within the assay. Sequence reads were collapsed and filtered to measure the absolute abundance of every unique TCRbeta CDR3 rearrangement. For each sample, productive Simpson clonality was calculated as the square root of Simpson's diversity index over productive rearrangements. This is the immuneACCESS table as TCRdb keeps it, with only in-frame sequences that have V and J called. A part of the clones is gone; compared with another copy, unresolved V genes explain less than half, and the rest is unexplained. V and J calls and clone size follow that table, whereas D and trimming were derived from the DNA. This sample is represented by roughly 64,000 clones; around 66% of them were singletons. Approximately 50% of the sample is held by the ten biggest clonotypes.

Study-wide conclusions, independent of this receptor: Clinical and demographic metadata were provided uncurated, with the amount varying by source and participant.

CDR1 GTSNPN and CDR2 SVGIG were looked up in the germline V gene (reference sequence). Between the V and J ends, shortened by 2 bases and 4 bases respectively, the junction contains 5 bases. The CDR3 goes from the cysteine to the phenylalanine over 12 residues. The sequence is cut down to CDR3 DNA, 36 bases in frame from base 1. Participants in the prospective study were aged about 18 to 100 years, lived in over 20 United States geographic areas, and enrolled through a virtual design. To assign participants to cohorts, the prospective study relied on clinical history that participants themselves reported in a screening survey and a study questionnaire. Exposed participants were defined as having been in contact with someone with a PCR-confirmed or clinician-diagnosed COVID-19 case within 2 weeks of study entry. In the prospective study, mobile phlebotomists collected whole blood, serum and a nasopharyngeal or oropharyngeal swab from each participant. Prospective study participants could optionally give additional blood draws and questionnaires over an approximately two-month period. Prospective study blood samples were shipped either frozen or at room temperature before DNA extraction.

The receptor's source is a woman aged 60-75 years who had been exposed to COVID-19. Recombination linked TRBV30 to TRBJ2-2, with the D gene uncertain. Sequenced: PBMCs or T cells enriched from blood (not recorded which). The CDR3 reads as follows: CAWSQSTGELFF. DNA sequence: TGTGCCTGGAGTCAGTCCACCGGGGAGCTGTTTTTT.